These 13 T cell receptor beta chains originate from one sample sequenced in a study of chemoradiotherapy in HPV16-positive cancers. Only in-frame clones appear in the TCRdb table, and some are missing; sequencing was by immunoSEQ multiplex PCR. Among roughly 28,000 clones, roughly nine tenths were seen once, and the ten largest hold less than 25%. The sample in question was blood, obtained from a patient who underwent chemoradiotherapy. These receptors originate from a human donor with HPV-associated anogenital cancer.

This sequence joins TRBV27 and TRBJ2-5, with 7 bases fitting TRBD1. CDR1 is MNHEY and CDR2 is SMNVEV in the germline V gene (reference sequence). V lost 6 bases and J lost 4; bases outside the gene matches: 5. The CDR3 has 13 amino acids. DNA of the CDR3: TGTGCCAGCAGGGACTCAGGGGGAGAGACCCAGTACTTC. Its translation: CASRDSGGETQYF.

The chain combines TRBV27 with TRBJ2-2; 10 bases line up with TRBD2. Germline V lookup: CDR1 MNHEY, CDR2 SMNVEV (reference sequence). V lost 4 bases and J lost 7; bases outside the gene matches: 18. The CDR3 has 19 residues. The CDR3 DNA reads TGTGCCAGCAGTTCCTCGACTAGCGGGCCCTCGAGGGTGATCGGGGAGCTGTTTTTT. Translation: CASSSSTSGPSRVIGELFF.

The chain recombines TRBV5-1 with TRBJ2-1; TRBD2 matches at 8 bases. V was clipped by 0 bases and J by 6 bases; unmatched bases: 5. The germline CDR1 and CDR2 sequences are SGHRS and YFSETQ. The CDR3 runs to 15 residues. CDR3 amino acids: CASSLEAGARNEQFF. As DNA, the CDR3 is TGCGCCAGCAGCTTGGAAGCGGGAGCCCGCAATGAGCAGTTCTTC.

This clone was seen just once. Here the CDR3 DNA reads TGTGCCAGCAGCTTGGCGGGCACCCTTACACAGACAGATACGCAGTATTTT. Its translation: CASSLAGTLTQTDTQYF. This chain connects TRBV5-8 to TRBJ2-3; no clear D. Germline values: CDR1 SGHTS, CDR2 YDEGEE. This CDR3 is built from 17 residues. V gave up 0 bases and J gave up 3 bases, with 17 bases separating them.

V gene TRBV5-1 combines with J gene TRBJ2-2, with TRBD2 matching over 7 bases. Germline values: CDR1 SGHRS, CDR2 YFSETQ. This CDR3 spans 16 amino acids. The ends lost 0 bases at V and 0 bases at J; junction bases unmatched: 2. The CDR3 is CASSLDRGANTGELFF. CDR3 in DNA: TGCGCCAGCAGCTTGGATCGGGGGGCGAACACCGGGGAGCTGTTTTTT.

The V and J genes are TRBV7-8 and TRBJ1-4; a possible D gene is TRBD1 (5 bases). V lost 1 base and J 8 bases, leaving 11 bases between the germline ends. Per germline, CDR1 SGHVS and CDR2 FQNEAQ. This CDR3 region has 14 residues. CDR3 bases: TGTGCCAGCAGCTTAGGTGGGGGTAGGGAAAAACTGTTTTTT. It is translated as CASSLGGGREKLFF. Full variable domain (remainder filled in from reference TRBV7-8 and TRBJ1-4): GAGVSQSPRYKVAKRGQDVALRCDPISGHVSLFWYQQALGQGPEFLTYFQNEAQLDKSGLPSDRFFAERPEGSVSTLKIQRTQQEDSAVYLCASSLGGGREKLFFGSGTQLSVL.

The chain is built from TRBV30 and TRBJ2-3, with D hard to call. The germline CDR1 and CDR2 sequences are GTSNPN and SVGIG (reference sequence). V lost 0 bases, J lost 2 bases, and 9 bases lay in between. The CDR3 is 14 residues long. As DNA, the CDR3 is TGTGCCTGGAGTGTAGTCGGTTTCACAGATACGCAGTATTTT. Its translation is CAWSVVGFTDTQYF.

This rearrangement joins TRBV5-4 to TRBJ1-1, with D possibly being TRBD1 (5 bases). Germline V gene lookup returns CDR1 SGHNT and CDR2 YYREEE (reference sequence). The CDR3 runs 16 residues. V was clipped by 4 bases and J by 1 base, with 17 bases between them. CDR3 sequence reads: CASSPGRGLTNTEAFF. In DNA form, the CDR3 reads TGTGCCAGCAGCCCGGGGCGCGGACTGACGAACACTGAAGCTTTCTTT. Complete variable domain (other parts from reference TRBV5-4 and TRBJ1-1): ETGVTQSPTHLIKTRGQQVTLRCSSQSGHNTVSWYQQALGQGPQFIFQYYREEENGRGNFPPRFSGLQFPNYSSELNVNALELDDSALYLCASSPGRGLTNTEAFFGQGTRLTVV.

The V gene is TRBV4-2, the J gene TRBJ2-3; TRBD2 is a possible D gene (6 bases). The CDR3 loop spans 15 amino acids. Germline V gives CDR1 LGHNA, CDR2 YNFKEQ. With 0 bases removed from V and 6 bases from J, the gap between germline ends came to 13 bases. This CDR3 is CASSQDHRAGDTQYF. The CDR3 DNA reads TGTGCCAGCAGCCAAGATCACCGGGCGGGGGATACGCAGTATTTT.

The chain combines TRBV13 with TRBJ2-7; no definite D call. CDR1 and CDR2 (germline): PRHDT, FYEKMQ (reference sequence). The CDR3 is 13 residues long. V lost 3 bases, J lost 0 bases, and 6 bases lay in between. CDR3 DNA: TGTGCCAGCAGCTTGGGCTCCTCCTACGAGCAGTACTTC. Protein product: CASSLGSSYEQYF.

This chain connects TRBV5-4 to TRBJ2-2, with unresolved D. CDR1 is SGHNT and CDR2 is YYREEE in the germline V gene (reference sequence). V was clipped by 2 bases and J by 6 bases, with 14 bases between them. The CDR3 covers 15 residues. Here the CDR3 DNA reads TGTGCCAGCAGCTTAGAAAAGGACCGACCCGGGGAGCTGTTTTTT. Translation: CASSLEKDRPGELFF.

The chain is built from TRBV28 and TRBJ2-7; no firm D call. Germline CDR1 and CDR2: MDHEN and SYDVKM. The V end lost 2 bases, the J end lost 4 bases, and 12 bases lay between the germline ends. The CDR3 extends over 14 amino acids. CDR3 protein: CASSLGQTLYEQYF. The CDR3, as DNA: TGTGCCAGCAGTTTAGGTCAGACCCTATACGAGCAGTACTTC.

V usage is TRBV6-6 and J usage is TRBJ1-4; D remains ambiguous. V was clipped by 8 bases and J by 4 bases, with 8 bases between them. CDR3 length: 12 amino acids. Germline loops: CDR1 MNHNY, CDR2 SVGAGI (reference sequence). CDR3 residues: CASGSSNEKLFF. The CDR3 DNA follows: TGTGCCAGCGGGAGCAGTAATGAAAAACTGTTTTTT.